The present TCR beta chain was sequenced within a study of blood T cell repertoires in COVID-19 (dated by TCRdb to about 2020). About the study as a whole: Samples from collaborators originated in the United States, Italy and Spain and spanned both the acute and convalescent phases of COVID-19. The prospective study material was composed of cDNA or gDNA derived from T cells, B-cell-depleted T cells, or PBMCs. Subjects who had been exposed to COVID-19, were actively infected with it, or had recovered from it provided the deeply sampled blood TCRbeta repertoires that made up the dataset. The samples were drawn from the first 160 participants of the ongoing ImmuneRACE study and from 1,254 subjects provided by 6 global collaborators. The repertoires were released in a freely available public database meant as a resource for research on the immune response to SARS-CoV-2. Sample metadata almost always included a de-identified subject ID, COVID-19 status, age in years and sex. Where available, HLA class I and class II types were taken from metadata supplied by the sample provider and were not determined by assay-based typing.

In Seattle, one collaborating source enrolled patients while the infection was active and tracked those patients longitudinally over the course of disease. Whole blood was collected in K2EDTA tubes by collaborating institutions according to the institutions' own protocols. For TCRbeta analysis, collaborator samples were shipped as frozen whole blood, as isolated PBMCs, or as DNA extracted from either sample type. Concerning this clone itself: Its recognized antigen is unknown. No base quality values were provided; no much bigger clone lies one nucleotide off.

TCRbeta CDR3 regions were amplified from genomic DNA by means of the immunoSEQ Assay, a bias-controlled multiplex PCR. The original pipeline was this. Nucleated cell counts per sample were estimated from amplification of reference gene primers within the assay. To quantify the absolute abundance of each unique TCRbeta CDR3 rearrangement, sequence reads were collapsed and filtered. For each sample, productive Simpson clonality was calculated as the square root of Simpson's diversity index over productive rearrangements. TCRdb took this table from immuneACCESS and kept in-frame rearrangements with V and J called. Such tables lack part of the clones; where checked against another copy, unresolved V genes explain under half of the gap, and the rest is unexplained. V and J calls and clone size are given by that table; D and trimming were obtained from the DNA. Across this sample there are hundreds of thousands of clones, with roughly 79% seen only once. The ten largest clones capture around 7.5% of the sample.

Here is what the overall study found, with its caveats: How much clinical and demographic metadata was included differed by source and by participant, and the metadata was provided uncurated.

The CDR3 holds 16 amino acids from the cysteine to the phenylalanine. Only the CDR3 part of the read is kept: 48 bases, read in frame from the first base. Reading the germline V gene gives CDR1 SNHLY and CDR2 FYNNEI. Here V drops 4 bases and J drops 8 bases, and the junction holds 9 bases not matched to any gene. The V gene is TRBV2 and the J gene is TRBJ1-6; 9 central bases correspond to TRBD1. Sequencing was done on a sample of peripheral blood. This clonotype was sampled from a woman of 80 years or more with COVID-19, enrolled during active disease. DNA sequence: TGTGCCAGCAGTGGGGGGCCCGGGACAGGGTATTCACCCCTCCACTTT. It encodes CASSGGPGTGYSPLHF.